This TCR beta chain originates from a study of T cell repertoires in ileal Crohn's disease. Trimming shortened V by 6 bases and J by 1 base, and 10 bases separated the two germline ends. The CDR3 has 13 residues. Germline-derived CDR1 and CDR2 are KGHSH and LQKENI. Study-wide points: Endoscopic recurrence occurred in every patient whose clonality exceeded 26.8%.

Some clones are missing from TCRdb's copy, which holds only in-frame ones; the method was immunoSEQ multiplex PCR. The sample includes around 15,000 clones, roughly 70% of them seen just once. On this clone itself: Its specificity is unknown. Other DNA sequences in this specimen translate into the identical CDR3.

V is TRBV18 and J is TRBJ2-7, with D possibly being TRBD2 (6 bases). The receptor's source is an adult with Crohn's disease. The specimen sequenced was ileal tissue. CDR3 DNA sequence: TGTGCCAGCTCGCCTGGAGGGTCCTACGAGCAGTACTTC. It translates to CASSPGGSYEQYF.